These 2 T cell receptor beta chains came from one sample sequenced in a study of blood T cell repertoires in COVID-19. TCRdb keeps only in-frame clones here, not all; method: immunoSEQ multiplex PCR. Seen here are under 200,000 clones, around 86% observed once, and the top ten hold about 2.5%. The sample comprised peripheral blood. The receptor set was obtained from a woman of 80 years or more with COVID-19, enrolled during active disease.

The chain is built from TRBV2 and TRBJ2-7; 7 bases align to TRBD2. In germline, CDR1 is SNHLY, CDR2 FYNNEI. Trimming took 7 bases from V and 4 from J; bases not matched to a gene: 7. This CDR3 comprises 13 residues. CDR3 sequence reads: CASIGGSLYEQYF. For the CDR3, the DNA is TGTGCCAGCATCGGGGGGAGTCTTTACGAGCAGTACTTC. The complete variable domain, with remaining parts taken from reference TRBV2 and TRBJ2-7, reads EPEVTQTPSHQVTQMGQEVILRCVPISNHLYFYWYRQILGQKVEFLVSFYNNEISEKSEIFDDQFSVERPDGSNFTLKIRSTKLEDSAMYFCASIGGSLYEQYFGPGTRLTVT.

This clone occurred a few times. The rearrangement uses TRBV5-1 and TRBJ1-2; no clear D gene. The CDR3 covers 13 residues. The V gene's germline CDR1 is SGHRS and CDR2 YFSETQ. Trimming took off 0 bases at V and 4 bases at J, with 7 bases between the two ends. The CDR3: CASSLDGGYGYTF. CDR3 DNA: TGCGCCAGCAGCTTGGATGGCGGCTATGGCTACACCTTC.